The rows below give T cell receptor beta chains drawn from one sample of a study of identical twins. TCRdb re-called the 5' RACE reads with MiXCR, one entry per CDR3 protein. Found here are more than 400,000 distinct CDR3 sequences, 13% to 15% of them singletons; the top ten hold less than 0.5%. The data were also submitted as part of a second study, on yellow fever vaccine responses in identical twins.

The specimen sequenced was CD4+ T cells sorted from blood. These receptors were collected from a woman aged 18-29 years in good health. Each CDR3 is given with its conserved first and last residue.

V gene: TRBV28; CDR3 protein: CAMSPGLLCYEQYF
V gene: TRBV6-1; CDR3 protein: CASSAAGAGERSGANVLTF
V gene: TRBV5-5; CDR3 protein: CASSLGSLQWGDTQYF
V gene: TRBV7-3; CDR3 protein: CASSLVPSTDTQYF
V gene: TRBV5-1; CDR3 protein: CASSQDYRGPGANVLTF
V gene: TRBV12-3/TRBV12-4; CDR3 protein: CASRLGALNTEAFF
V gene: TRBV20-1; CDR3 protein: CSARDPKRGLQETQYF
V gene: TRBV9; CDR3 protein: CASSVVGGANNEQFF
V gene: TRBV28; CDR3 protein: CASGTPATDTQYF
V gene: TRBV29-1; CDR3 protein: CSAGPRMYTDTQYF
V gene: TRBV2; CDR3 protein: CASSEAGLPTDTQYF
V gene: TRBV7-8; CDR3 protein: CASSTQFGGGNQPQHF
V gene: TRBV20-1; CDR3 protein: CSARGSAGVGETQYF
V gene: TRBV5-5; CDR3 protein: CASSFTLDSGNTIYF
V gene: TRBV2; CDR3 protein: CASVPGLGNEKLFF
V gene: TRBV27; CDR3 protein: CAGGLSPGDTQYF
V gene: TRBV2; CDR3 protein: CASSPTARDTPF
V gene: TRBV12-3/TRBV12-4; CDR3 protein: CASSASVNQPQHF
V gene: TRBV12-3/TRBV12-4; CDR3 protein: CASSKGGVWDSPLHF
V gene: TRBV6-1; CDR3 protein: CASSLGTTYEQYF
V gene: TRBV4-1; CDR3 protein: CASSQEGDPWDEQFF
V gene: TRBV12-3/TRBV12-4; CDR3 protein: CASSGHKPTNTGELFF
V gene: TRBV12-3/TRBV12-4; CDR3 protein: CACSFPTSGRSVTGELFF
V gene: TRBV12-3/TRBV12-4; CDR3 protein: CASSPSGRAIDTQYF
V gene: TRBV2; CDR3 protein: CASSEVLSSTEAFF
V gene: TRBV25-1; CDR3 protein: CASSELVGNSPLHF
V gene: TRBV27; CDR3 protein: CASSLGVPNTQYF
V gene: TRBV7-9; CDR3 protein: CASSSSGTRGPEEQFF
V gene: TRBV10-3; CDR3 protein: CASSGQTAYNEQFF
V gene: TRBV24-1; CDR3 protein: CATSHRDRGEQYF
V gene: TRBV3-1; CDR3 protein: CASSQWEAGVFF
V gene: TRBV20-1; CDR3 protein: CSATVGVGANVLTF